The sequence of this TCR beta chain was determined in a study of blood T cell repertoires in COVID-19. Study-level background: Sites across the United States, Italy and Spain contributed samples from acute and convalescent COVID-19.

This CDR3 is built from 15 residues. Per the germline V gene, CDR1 is MNHNS and CDR2 is SASEGT. Trimming took 3 bases from V and 3 from J; bases not matched to a gene: 7. Recruitment covered about 26 US areas and drew participants whose ages spanned roughly 18 to 90 years. Authors' analysis steps: Amplifying reference gene primers gave estimates of nucleated cell counts. Some clones are missing from TCRdb's copy, which holds only in-frame ones; the method was immunoSEQ multiplex PCR. V, J and clone size are taken as reported in that table, and D and trimming were inferred from the DNA itself. The sample carries fewer than 400,000 clones, over 80% recorded once.

V is TRBV6-1 and J is TRBJ2-5; 7 bases map to TRBD1. This sequence was found in a man aged 30 to 45 who had recovered from COVID-19. The sequenced sample was PBMCs or T cells enriched from blood (not recorded which). CDR3 sequence (DNA): TGTGCCAGCAGTGACCGGGACAGCGAGAAAGAGACCCAGTACTTC. Its protein product is CASSDRDSEKETQYF.